Each of the 25 T cell receptor beta chains below was sequenced from the same sample in a study of blood T cell repertoires in COVID-19. Using immunoSEQ multiplex PCR, the repertoire was profiled, and TCRdb retains in-frame clones only, with some absent. This sample yields 190,000 or so clones, of which 85% to 90% are seen a single time; approximately 0.75% belongs to the top ten. Sequenced input: peripheral blood. These receptors came from a woman in her seventies with acute or convalescent COVID-19.

The V gene is TRBV15, the J gene TRBJ2-3; TRBD1 might be the D (6 bases). Germline-derived CDR1 and CDR2 are LNHNV and YYDKDF (reference sequence). The CDR3 is made up of 17 amino acids. Trimming shortened V by 1 base and J by 6 bases, and 20 bases separated the two germline ends. CDR3 nucleotide sequence: TGTGCCACCAGCAGAGGACAGGAGCGAGGGTACTATGATACGCAGTATTTT. Amino acids: CATSRGQERGYYDTQYF.

This chain links TRBV28 with TRBJ2-1, with D maybe TRBD2 (6 bases). This CDR3 is 14 amino acids long. Trimming cost V 10 bases and J 2 bases, with 15 bases left between them. Germline CDR1 is MDHEN and CDR2 is SYDVKM. This CDR3 reads CATLGGTAYNEQFF. The CDR3 bases are TGTGCCACCCTAGGAGGGACCGCCTACAATGAGCAGTTCTTC.

This chain links TRBV13 with TRBJ1-6; 9 bases line up with TRBD1. The CDR3 has 15 amino acids. With V trimmed by 5 bases and J by 6 bases, 5 bases remained unmatched. CDR1 is PRHDT, CDR2 FYEKMQ, per germline (reference sequence). CDR3 sequence: CASSMAGQGNSPLHF. The DNA for the CDR3 is TGTGCCAGCAGCATGGCGGGACAGGGTAATTCACCCCTCCACTTT.

The rearrangement links TRBV3-1 (or the pseudogene TRBV3-2) to TRBJ1-1; D call uncertain. Germline V gives CDR1 LGHDT, CDR2 YNNKEL (reference sequence). V dropped 0 bases and J dropped 2 bases, with 7 bases sitting between them. The CDR3 has 14 amino acids. The CDR3 loop is CASSQDSVNTEAFF. In DNA, the CDR3 is TGTGCCAGCAGCCAAGATTCCGTTAACACTGAAGCTTTCTTT.

The CDR3 spells CASSPWAGLGQPQHF. DNA for the CDR3: TGTGCCAGCAGCCCCTGGGCGGGTTTAGGTCAGCCCCAGCATTTT. The chain couples TRBV3-1 (or the pseudogene TRBV3-2) to TRBJ1-5; D remains unclear. The germline V and J ends were trimmed by 4 bases and 6 bases, with 16 bases remaining between them. Germline V gene sequence: CDR1 LGHDT, CDR2 YNNKEL (reference sequence). The CDR3 length is 15 residues.

The DNA of the CDR3 is TGTGCCAGCAGTTACTCTCTGGGACAGGGGAACAATGAGCAGTTCTTC. Translation gives CASSYSLGQGNNEQFF. The V call is TRBV6-5, the J call TRBJ2-1; 10 bases line up with TRBD1. CDR1 is MNHEY and CDR2 is SVGAGI in the germline V gene. With 0 bases clipped from V and 5 bases from J, the junction kept 4 bases outside the gene matches. CDR3 length: 16 residues.

The gene calls are TRBV30 and TRBJ2-7, with 8 bases matching TRBD1. Germline CDR1 and CDR2: GTSNPN and SVGIG (reference sequence). After removal of 8 bases from V and 3 bases from J, the junction contained 9 bases not matched to a gene. The CDR3 covers 13 residues. The DNA for the CDR3 is TGTGCCGCGAAGGACAGGGAAAGCTACGAGCAGTACTTC. Residues: CAAKDRESYEQYF.

This chain uses TRBV5-6 with TRBJ2-4; D might be TRBD1 (6 bases). The V and J ends lost 4 bases and 6 bases respectively, with 8 bases between them. Germline V lookup: CDR1 SGHDT, CDR2 YYEEEE. The CDR3 consists of 12 residues. The CDR3 DNA reads as TGTGCCAGCAGCCGGACAGCAAACATTCAGTACTTC. Translated, it gives CASSRTANIQYF.

A single count supports this clone. The chain uses TRBV12-3 or TRBV12-4 and TRBJ2-5, with D possibly matching TRBD1 (5 bases). Between the trimmed V and J ends, which lost 6 bases and 2 bases, there was a span of 7 bases. This CDR3 region has 12 residues. The CDR3 DNA sequence: TGTGCCAGCAGCAAGGGGCAAGAGACCCAGTACTTC. It encodes CASSKGQETQYF.

The chain is built from TRBV6-1 and TRBJ1-2, with D hard to call. Germline V CDR1 and CDR2: MNHNS, SASEGT. The ends were cut back, 3 bases at V and 5 bases at J, with 16 bases in the middle. This CDR3 contains 15 residues. CDR3 DNA sequence: TGTGCCAGCAGTGAGGACGGGTCGCGGGGATATGGCTACACCTTC. It yields the protein CASSEDGSRGYGYTF.

The V call is TRBV19, the J call TRBJ1-6; D remains unclear. This CDR3 comprises 15 residues. The V gene's germline CDR1 is LNHDA and CDR2 SQIVND (reference sequence). Trimming removed 4 bases at V and 0 bases at J, with 7 bases between. CDR3 region: CASSNTGSYNSPLHF. The CDR3 DNA reads TGTGCCAGTAGTAACACGGGCTCCTATAATTCACCCCTCCACTTT. The full variable domain, rest sourced from reference TRBV19 and TRBJ1-6, is DGGITQSPKYLFRKEGQNVTLSCEQNLNHDAMYWYRQDPGQGLRLIYYSQIVNDFQKGDIAEGYSVSREKKESFPLTVTSAQKNPTAFYLCASSNTGSYNSPLHFGNGTRLTVT.

The chain combines TRBV27 with TRBJ2-7; 7 bases align to TRBD2. With 6 bases clipped from V and 2 bases from J, the junction kept 4 bases outside the gene matches. CDR1 is MNHEY, CDR2 SMNVEV, per germline (reference sequence). The CDR3 extends over 13 amino acids. This chain's CDR3 is CASRQSGAYEQYF. The CDR3, as DNA: TGTGCCAGCAGACAAAGCGGGGCCTACGAGCAGTACTTC.

This chain links TRBV14 with TRBJ2-1; 9 bases fit TRBD2. This CDR3 is 16 amino acids long. Germline trimming cut 1 base from V and 8 bases from J; bases unmatched to any gene: 9. Germline lookup yields CDR1 SGHDN and CDR2 FVKESK. CDR3 DNA sequence: TGTGCCAGCAGCCAAGGGATTAGCGGGAGCCTTGATGAGCAGTTCTTC. Its protein is CASSQGISGSLDEQFF.

This rearrangement joins TRBV2 to TRBJ1-5, with 8 positions matching TRBD1. Germline lookup yields CDR1 SNHLY and CDR2 FYNNEI. The CDR3 covers 14 residues. V was pared by 6 bases and J by 4 bases, with 5 bases of the junction left unmatched. The CDR3 is CASRARTGNQPQHF. The CDR3 bases are TGTGCCAGCAGGGCCCGGACAGGGAATCAGCCCCAGCATTTT.

The chain recombines TRBV6-5 with TRBJ2-3; TRBD2 agrees at 11 bases. This CDR3 comprises 15 residues. Germline V gives CDR1 MNHEY, CDR2 SVGAGI. V shed 6 bases, J shed 4 bases, and the junction held 6 bases outside the gene matches. CDR3 coding DNA: TGTGCCAGCAGGGCCACTAGCGGGGGTGCAGATACGCAGTATTTT. Amino acid sequence: CASRATSGGADTQYF.

J is TRBJ2-1 and V is TRBV20-1; D unresolved. Deletions cut 3 bases from V and 7 bases from J, with 16 bases between. CDR3 length: 14 amino acids. Germline V gives CDR1 DFQATT, CDR2 SNEGSKA (reference sequence). The CDR3 DNA reads as TGCAGTGCTAGTTTCGTCGGTTGGTGGAATGAGCAGTTCTTC. Translation gives CSASFVGWWNEQFF.

This rearrangement joins TRBV23-1 to TRBJ2-4, with a weak D call TRBD1 (6 bases). TRBV23-1 belongs to the ORF category, with a function that is uncertain. Trimming took off 4 bases at V and 2 bases at J, with 18 bases between the two ends. The CDR3 is 17 residues long. The CDR3: CASSPPLDRDTKNIQYF. For the CDR3, the DNA is TGCGCCAGCAGTCCGCCTCTCGACCGGGACACCAAAAACATTCAGTACTTC.

There are a few counts of this clone. The chain couples TRBV27 to TRBJ2-7; perhaps TRBD2 as D (5 bases). The CDR3 sequence is 14 residues long. From germline, CDR1 is MNHEY and CDR2 SMNVEV (reference sequence). The V end lost 5 bases, the J end lost 3 bases, and 14 bases lay between the germline ends. The CDR3 DNA follows: TGTGCCAGCAGTACCTCCTACGGGGACTACGAGCAGTACTTC. Residues: CASSTSYGDYEQYF.

This clone appeared a single time. This sample includes further DNA sequences coding for the same CDR3. The chain employs TRBV5-1 and TRBJ1-2; D might be TRBD1 (5 bases). Germline CDR1 reads SGHRS; CDR2 reads YFSETQ. V dropped 1 base and J dropped 3 bases, with 7 bases sitting between them. This CDR3 is built from 13 residues. The CDR3 sequence is CASSLQGDYGYTF. The CDR3 DNA reads TGCGCCAGCAGCTTGCAAGGGGACTATGGCTACACCTTC.

The DNA for the CDR3 is TGTGCCAGCAGCTTTGGGACTAACCAGTTCTTC. It yields the protein CASSFGTNQFF. This chain links TRBV7-9 with TRBJ2-1, with 7 bases aligning to TRBD2. CDR3 length: 11 residues. Germline CDR1 and CDR2: SEHNR and FQNEAQ (reference sequence). Trimming removed 3 bases from V and 13 bases from J; junction bases left unmatched: 3.

The V gene is TRBV5-6, the J gene TRBJ2-7, with TRBD1 matching over 8 bases. This CDR3 has 15 residues. Germline CDR1 SGHDT, CDR2 YYEEEE. J lost 3 bases, V lost 4 bases, and 9 bases had no gene match. The DNA for the CDR3 is TGTGCCAGCAGCCCCCGGGACAGGATTTACTACGAGCAGTACTTC. This sequence encodes CASSPRDRIYYEQYF. Looking up the rest from reference TRBV5-6 and TRBJ2-7 gives the full variable domain: DAGVTQSPTHLIKTRGQQVTLRCSPKSGHDTVSWYQQALGQGPQFIFQYYEEEERQRGNFPDRFSGHQFPNYSSELNVNALLLGDSALYLCASSPRDRIYYEQYFGPGTRLTVT.

This clone was detected a few times. The CDR3 coding sequence is TGTGCCAGCAGCTACCGGGACAGGGGGTTTTTGAGGGACACTGAAGCTTTCTTT. It translates to CASSYRDRGFLRDTEAFF. The rearrangement links TRBV14 to TRBJ1-1; TRBD1 matches 11 bases. The CDR3 has 18 amino acids. V was pared by 5 bases and J by 3 bases, with 14 bases of the junction left unmatched. Germline V gene sequence: CDR1 SGHDN, CDR2 FVKESK.

The V call is TRBV5-5, the J call TRBJ2-3; TRBD2 matches 13 bases. Trimming removed 4 bases from V and 5 bases from J; junction bases left unmatched: 7. Germline assignment: CDR1 SGHKS and CDR2 YYEKEE (reference sequence). This CDR3 is 16 amino acids long. The CDR3 DNA reads as TGTGCCAGCAGCATTGGGCGACTAGCGGGGGGAGATACGCAGTATTTT. It encodes CASSIGRLAGGDTQYF.

The chain uses TRBV10-2 and TRBJ2-3, with TRBD1 as a possible D gene (6 bases). This CDR3 region has 14 residues. Trimming shortened V by 4 bases and J by 5 bases, and 13 bases separated the two germline ends. Germline V gene lookup returns CDR1 WSHSY and CDR2 SAAADI. CDR3 DNA: TGCGCCAGCAGTGGTCTGGGGGCTGAAGATACGCAGTATTTT. Protein product: CASSGLGAEDTQYF.

V and J are TRBV10-3 and TRBJ2-6, with 12 bases identical to TRBD1. Germline CDR1 ENHRY, CDR2 SYGVKD. The length of the CDR3 is 17 residues. After removal of 6 bases from V and 3 bases from J, the junction contained 6 bases not matched to a gene. The CDR3, as DNA: TGTGCCATCAGGCCGGGACAGGGGGCTGATGGGGCCAACGTCCTGACTTTC. Translation gives CAIRPGQGADGANVLTF.